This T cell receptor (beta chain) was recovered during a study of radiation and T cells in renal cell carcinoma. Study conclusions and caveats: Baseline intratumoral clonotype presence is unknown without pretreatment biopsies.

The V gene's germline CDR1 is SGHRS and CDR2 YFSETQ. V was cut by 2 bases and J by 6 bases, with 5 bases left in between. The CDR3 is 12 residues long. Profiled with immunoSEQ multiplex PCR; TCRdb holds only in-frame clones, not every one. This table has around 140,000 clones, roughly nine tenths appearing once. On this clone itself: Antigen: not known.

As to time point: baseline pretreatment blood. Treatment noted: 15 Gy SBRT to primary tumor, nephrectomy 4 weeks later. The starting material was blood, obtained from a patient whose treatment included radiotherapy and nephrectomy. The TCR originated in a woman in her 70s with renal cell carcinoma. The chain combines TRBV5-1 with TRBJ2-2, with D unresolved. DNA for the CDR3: TGCGCCAGCAGCTTTTTAGCCGGGGAGCTGTTTTTT. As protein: CASSFLAGELFF.